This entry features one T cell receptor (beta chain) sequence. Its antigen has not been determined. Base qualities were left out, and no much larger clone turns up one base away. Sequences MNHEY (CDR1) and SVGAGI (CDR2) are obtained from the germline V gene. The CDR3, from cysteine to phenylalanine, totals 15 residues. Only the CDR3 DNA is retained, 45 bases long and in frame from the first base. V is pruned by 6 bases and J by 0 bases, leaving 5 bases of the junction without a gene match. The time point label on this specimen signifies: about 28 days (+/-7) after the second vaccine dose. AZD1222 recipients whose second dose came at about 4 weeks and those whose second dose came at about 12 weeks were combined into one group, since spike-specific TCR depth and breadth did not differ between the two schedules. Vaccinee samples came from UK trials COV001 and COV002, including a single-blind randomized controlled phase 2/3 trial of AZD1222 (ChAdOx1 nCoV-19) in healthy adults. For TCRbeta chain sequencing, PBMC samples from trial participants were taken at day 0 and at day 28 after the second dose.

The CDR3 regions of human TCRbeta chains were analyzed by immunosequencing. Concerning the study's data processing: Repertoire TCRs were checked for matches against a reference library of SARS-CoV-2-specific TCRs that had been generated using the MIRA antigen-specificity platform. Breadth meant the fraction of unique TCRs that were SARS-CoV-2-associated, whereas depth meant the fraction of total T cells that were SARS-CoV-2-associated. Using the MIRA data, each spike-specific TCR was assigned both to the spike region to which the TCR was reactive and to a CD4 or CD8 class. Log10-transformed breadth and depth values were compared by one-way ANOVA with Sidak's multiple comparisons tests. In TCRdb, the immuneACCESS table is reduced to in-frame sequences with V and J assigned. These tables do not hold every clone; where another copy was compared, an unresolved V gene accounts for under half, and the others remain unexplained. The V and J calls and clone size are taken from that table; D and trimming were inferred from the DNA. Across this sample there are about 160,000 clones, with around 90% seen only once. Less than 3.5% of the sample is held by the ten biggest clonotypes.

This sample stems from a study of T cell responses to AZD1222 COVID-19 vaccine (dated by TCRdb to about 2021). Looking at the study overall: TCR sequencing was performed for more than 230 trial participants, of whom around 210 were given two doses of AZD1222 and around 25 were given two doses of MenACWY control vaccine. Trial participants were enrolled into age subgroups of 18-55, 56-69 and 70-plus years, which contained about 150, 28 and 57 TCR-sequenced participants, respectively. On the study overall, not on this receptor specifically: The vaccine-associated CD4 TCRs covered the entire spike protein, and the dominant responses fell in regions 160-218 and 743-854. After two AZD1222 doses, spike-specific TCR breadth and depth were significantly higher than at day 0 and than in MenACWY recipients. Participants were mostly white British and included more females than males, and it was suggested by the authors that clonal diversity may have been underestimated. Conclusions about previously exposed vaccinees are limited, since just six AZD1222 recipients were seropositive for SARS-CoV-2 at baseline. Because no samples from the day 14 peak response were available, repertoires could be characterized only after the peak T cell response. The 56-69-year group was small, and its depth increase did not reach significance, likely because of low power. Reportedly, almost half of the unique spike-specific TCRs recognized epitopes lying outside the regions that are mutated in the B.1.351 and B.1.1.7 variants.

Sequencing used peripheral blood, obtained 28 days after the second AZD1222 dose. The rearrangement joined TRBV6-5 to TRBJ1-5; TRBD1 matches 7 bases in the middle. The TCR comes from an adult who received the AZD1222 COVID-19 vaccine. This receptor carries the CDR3 CASSAGTDSNQPQHF. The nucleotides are TGTGCCAGCAGCGCCGGGACAGATAGCAATCAGCCCCAGCATTTT.